The rows below give T cell receptor beta chains drawn from one sample of a study of T cell responses to AZD1222 COVID-19 vaccine. The protocol was immunoSEQ multiplex PCR, while the TCRdb copy is restricted to in-frame clones and leaves out a portion. The data show over 95,000 clones, 70% to 85% seen once. Material: peripheral blood, obtained 28 days after the second AZD1222 dose. The receptors were sampled from an adult who received the AZD1222 COVID-19 vaccine. Each CDR3 is given with its conserved first and last residue. The D gene is left open where the match is weak. Not all rows give a size; the values are once, few, many and, for expanded clones, a class.

j_call | v_call | d_call | clone_size | cdr3_aa | cdr3_nt
TRBJ2-7 | TRBV19 | TRBD1 | few | CASRAGTGLYEQYF | TGTGCCAGTAGAGCCGGGACAGGGTTGTACGAGCAGTACTTC
TRBJ1-5 | TRBV5-1 | - | - | CASSWSGPTEPQHF | TGCGCCAGCAGCTGGTCCGGCCCGACCGAGCCCCAGCATTTT
TRBJ1-2 | TRBV5-1 | - | - | CASSHTTDRNYGYTF | TGCGCCAGCAGCCACACCACGGACAGAAACTATGGCTACACCTTC
TRBJ1-2 | TRBV2 | - | few | CASRGPGEGGYTF | TGTGCCAGCCGGGGACCCGGGGAGGGTGGCTACACCTTC
TRBJ2-3 | TRBV11-3 | - | - | CASSPLAITDTQYF | TGTGCCAGCAGCCCGCTAGCGATCACAGATACGCAGTATTTT
TRBJ2-4 | TRBV7-2 | TRBD2 | - | CASSPSGGVGIQYF | TGTGCCAGCAGCCCTAGCGGGGGGGTTGGCATTCAGTACTTC
TRBJ2-2 | TRBV5-1 | TRBD2 | - | CASSLRPSGGAADTGELFF | TGCGCCAGCAGCTTGCGTCCTAGCGGGGGGGCCGCGGACACCGGGGAGCTGTTTTTT
TRBJ2-1 | TRBV30 | - | - | CAWRETTTRRQFF | TGTGCCTGGAGGGAAACGACTACTCGCCGGCAGTTCTTC
TRBJ2-3 | TRBV12-3/TRBV12-4 | - | - | CASSENTDTQYF | TGTGCCAGCTCGGAGAATACAGATACGCAGTATTTT
TRBJ2-7 | TRBV9 | - | - | CASSVLGSEGEQYF | TGTGCCAGCAGCGTACTGGGGTCTGAGGGCGAGCAGTACTTC
TRBJ2-7 | TRBV19 | TRBD2 | - | CASSLTSAAGYEQYF | TGTGCCAGTAGTTTAACTAGCGCGGCGGGGTACGAGCAGTACTTC
TRBJ1-4 | TRBV4-1 | - | few | CASSQVGGGVRTNEKLFF | TGCGCCAGCAGCCAAGTCGGAGGAGGGGTCAGAACTAATGAAAAACTGTTTTTT
TRBJ1-1 | TRBV4-1 | TRBD1 | - | CASKRTGVNTEAFF | TGCGCCAGCAAACGGACAGGGGTGAACACTGAAGCTTTCTTT
TRBJ1-6 | TRBV7-9 | TRBD1 | - | CASSLRDRNSPLHF | TGTGCCAGCAGCTTAAGGGACAGGAATTCACCCCTCCACTTT
TRBJ1-2 | TRBV14 | - | - | CASSQEAVYTF | TGTGCCAGCAGCCAAGAGGCGGTTTACACCTTC
TRBJ2-2 | TRBV3-1/TRBV3-2 | - | once | CASRQANTGELFF | TGTGCCAGCAGACAGGCGAACACCGGGGAGCTGTTTTTT
TRBJ1-2 | TRBV10-3 | - | - | CAISVEGFNGYTF | TGTGCCATCAGTGTCGAGGGGTTCAATGGCTACACCTTC
TRBJ1-1 | TRBV10-3 | TRBD1 | once | CAISEQGSTEAFF | TGTGCCATCAGCGAACAGGGGAGCACTGAAGCTTTCTTT
TRBJ1-5 | TRBV6-6 | - | - | CASSYSEEPQHF | TGTGCCAGCAGTTACTCTGAGGAGCCCCAGCATTTT
TRBJ2-3 | TRBV29-1 | TRBD2 | - | CSPRLAGARDTQYF | TGCAGCCCGCGACTAGCGGGAGCTAGAGATACGCAGTATTTT
TRBJ1-1 | TRBV21-1 | - | - | CASSKGSDRLEAFF | TGTGCCAGCAGCAAGGGCAGTGACAGGCTTGAAGCTTTCTTT
TRBJ2-1 | TRBV4-1 | TRBD2 | once | CASSQPPLAGGREQFF | TGCGCCAGCAGCCAACCACCTTTAGCGGGAGGCCGCGAGCAGTTCTTC
TRBJ2-7 | TRBV6-4 | - | - | CASSPNSGYEQYF | TGTGCCAGCAGCCCAAACTCGGGTTACGAGCAGTACTTC
TRBJ2-3 | TRBV18 | - | - | CASSPLKTGSTDTQYF | TGTGCCAGCTCACCACTCAAGACAGGATCCACAGATACGCAGTATTTT
TRBJ1-1 | TRBV6-5 | - | - | CASTIRLDTEAFF | TGTGCCAGCACCATTAGGTTGGACACTGAAGCTTTCTTT
TRBJ1-1 | TRBV3-1/TRBV3-2 | - | - | CASSPTVSGGTEAFF | TGTGCCAGCAGCCCCACTGTCAGTGGCGGCACTGAAGCTTTCTTT
TRBJ1-2 | TRBV6-5 | - | - | CASSGRDGYRGYTF | TGTGCCAGCAGCGGGCGGGATGGGTATCGTGGCTACACCTTC
TRBJ1-2 | TRBV5-4 | TRBD1 | - | CASSSGQGVYGYTF | TGTGCCAGCAGCTCTGGACAGGGGGTCTATGGCTACACCTTC
TRBJ2-7 | TRBV9 | - | - | CASSPGGTGSYEQYF | TGTGCCAGCAGCCCGGGGGGCACAGGTTCCTACGAGCAGTACTTC
TRBJ2-5 | TRBV30 | TRBD2 | - | CAWSRLAAETQYF | TGTGCCTGGAGTCGACTAGCGGCAGAGACCCAGTACTTC
TRBJ1-2 | TRBV4-1 | - | once | CASSFALNYGYTF | TGCGCCAGCAGTTTCGCCCTTAACTATGGCTACACCTTC
TRBJ1-2 | TRBV24-1 | - | - | CATSDSSLGGYTF | TGTGCCACCAGTGATTCGTCCCTAGGGGGCTACACCTTC
TRBJ1-3 | TRBV7-2 | - | - | CASSLVVSSGNTIYF | TGTGCCAGCAGCTTAGTTGTTAGCTCTGGAAACACCATATATTTT
TRBJ1-1 | TRBV27 | TRBD1 | - | CASSKRQGLNTEAFF | TGTGCCAGCAGTAAACGACAGGGGCTAAACACTGAAGCTTTCTTT
TRBJ2-2 | TRBV18 | TRBD2 | few | CASSPNANAGGGTGELFF | TGTGCCAGCTCACCAAACGCCAATGCGGGAGGGGGCACCGGGGAGCTGTTTTTT
TRBJ2-1 | TRBV15 | TRBD1 | - | CATYPGQGVYNEQFF | TGTGCCACGTACCCGGGACAGGGTGTTTACAATGAGCAGTTCTTC
TRBJ1-1 | TRBV9 | - | - | CASSPSKPGDTEAFF | TGTGCCAGCAGCCCCTCGAAGCCCGGAGACACTGAAGCTTTCTTT
TRBJ2-7 | TRBV29-1 | TRBD2 | - | CSVGRGSVTSPGLTYEQYF | TGCAGCGTTGGTAGAGGGTCCGTGACCTCACCGGGACTAACCTACGAGCAGTACTTC